Listed here are 26 T cell receptor beta chains from one sample, sequenced in a study of cytomegalovirus exposure and HLA in healthy donors. It was with 60 Vbeta and 13 Jbeta primers that the PCR ran. Produced via immunoSEQ multiplex PCR; TCRdb's table is partial and in-frame only. This repertoire shows about 170,000 clones, approximately 81% found once; its top ten account for less than 2.5%. The specimen was PBMCs. The receptor source for this set is a woman aged 45-65 years in good health and CMV-seronegative.

This chain connects TRBV5-8 to TRBJ1-5, with TRBD1 matching 8 bases. Germline V gives CDR1 SGHTS, CDR2 YDEGEE. The CDR3 contains 14 residues. V trimming: 4 bases; J trimming: 5 bases; junction bases outside the gene matches: 5. The CDR3 DNA follows: TGTGCCAGCAGCCCAGACAGGGGTTATCAGCCCCAGCATTTT. Its protein product is CASSPDRGYQPQHF.

This chain links TRBV6-5 with TRBJ1-1, with D possibly TRBD1 on 6 matching bases. CDR1 is MNHEY and CDR2 is SVGAGI in the germline V gene. CDR3 length: 12 residues. Trimming shortened V by 7 bases and J by 8 bases, and 14 bases separated the two germline ends. CDR3 loop: CASTADRVEAFF. The CDR3 DNA reads TGTGCCAGCACCGCGGACAGAGTCGAAGCTTTCTTT.

This chain uses TRBV9 with TRBJ2-2, with D perhaps matching TRBD2 (5 bases). The CDR3 sequence is 19 residues long. Trimming cost V 3 bases and J 1 base, with 22 bases left between them. In germline, CDR1 is SGDLS, CDR2 YYNGEE. CDR3 coding DNA: TGTGCCAGCAGCGCCTCGGGATCTCCGATTGGGCTGAACACCGGGGAGCTGTTTTTT. Translated: CASSASGSPIGLNTGELFF.

The rearrangement links TRBV7-6 to TRBJ1-6; perhaps TRBD1 as D (5 bases). V shed 4 bases and J shed 7 bases, with 11 bases lying between them. This CDR3 spans 14 amino acids. CDR1 and CDR2 (germline): SGHVS, FNYEAQ. The CDR3 DNA reads as TGTGCCAGCAGCTCAGGGCCTGGGAATTCACCCCTCCACTTT. Protein: CASSSGPGNSPLHF.

Note on this clone: The sample carries other DNA sequences with the same CDR3. The chain links TRBV9 to TRBJ2-3; TRBD2 might be the D (6 bases). V was pared by 2 bases and J by 0 bases, with 7 bases between. Germline CDR1 is SGDLS and CDR2 is YYNGEE. This CDR3 region has 14 residues. The chain's CDR3 is CASSVEGSTDTQYF. CDR3 DNA: TGTGCCAGCAGCGTGGAGGGGAGCACAGATACGCAGTATTTT.

The CDR3 is CASSLQSNQPQHF. The CDR3 nucleotides are TGTGCCAGCAGCTTACAAAGCAATCAGCCCCAGCATTTT. V usage is TRBV7-6 and J usage is TRBJ1-5; D gene ambiguous. Germline V gives CDR1 SGHVS, CDR2 FNYEAQ. V lost 2 bases and J 1 base, leaving 3 bases between the germline ends. This CDR3 comprises 13 residues.

In its sample, this clone was seen a few times. V usage is TRBV7-8 and J usage is TRBJ2-1, with TRBD2 matching over 7 bases. The germline CDR1 and CDR2 sequences are SGHVS and FQNEAQ. V shed 6 bases, J shed 6 bases, and the junction held 11 bases outside the gene matches. The CDR3 sequence is 15 residues long. CDR3 bases: TGTGCCAGCAGTTCTCTACCCGGGACTATCAATGAGCAGTTCTTC. Protein product: CASSSLPGTINEQFF.

The chain uses TRBV19 and TRBJ2-1, with 8 bases lining up with TRBD1. Germline CDR1 reads LNHDA; CDR2 reads SQIVND (reference sequence). CDR3 length: 15 residues. V lost 4 bases, J lost 12 bases, and 14 bases stayed unmatched. The CDR3 sequence: CASSTPGTGLFGQFF. The CDR3 nucleotides read TGTGCCAGTAGTACCCCCGGGACAGGACTGTTTGGGCAGTTCTTC. The full variable domain, rest sourced from reference TRBV19 and TRBJ2-1, is DGGITQSPKYLFRKEGQNVTLSCEQNLNHDAMYWYRQDPGQGLRLIYYSQIVNDFQKGDIAEGYSVSREKKESFPLTVTSAQKNPTAFYLCASSTPGTGLFGQFFGPGTRLTVL.

The chain joins TRBV28 to TRBJ1-4, with D possibly matching TRBD1 (6 bases). The CDR3 runs 15 residues. Trimming took 3 bases from V and 3 from J, leaving 11 bases between them. Per germline, CDR1 MDHEN and CDR2 SYDVKM. CDR3 in DNA: TGTGCCAGCAGTTTCTCGGGGGGCTCTAATGAAAAACTGTTTTTT. Residues: CASSFSGGSNEKLFF.

This rearrangement joins TRBV5-5 to TRBJ1-6; TRBD1 matches at 7 bases. The junction had 9 bases not matched to a gene; V was cut back by 2 bases and J by 10 bases. The CDR3 is 15 amino acids. Germline values: CDR1 SGHKS, CDR2 YYEKEE (reference sequence). CDR3 protein: CASSFREAGGSPLHF. The CDR3, as DNA: TGTGCCAGCAGCTTCCGCGAGGCAGGGGGGTCACCCCTCCACTTT.

The V call is TRBV19, the J call TRBJ1-1; possible D gene TRBD1, 5 bases. The CDR3 extends over 14 amino acids. CDR1 is LNHDA and CDR2 is SQIVND in the germline V gene (reference sequence). V lost 4 bases and J 5 bases, leaving 14 bases between the germline ends. DNA for the CDR3: TGTGCCAGTAGTACGTCAGGGTACTCAACTGAAGCTTTCTTT. It is translated as CASSTSGYSTEAFF.

The V gene is TRBV28, the J gene TRBJ2-7; D is possibly TRBD1 (6 bases). The ends were cut back, 5 bases at V and 2 bases at J, with 16 bases in the middle. CDR1 and CDR2 from the germline V gene are MDHEN and SYDVKM. The CDR3 has 15 amino acids. The chain's CDR3 is CASSTLHGDTYEQYF. The CDR3 nucleotides are TGTGCCAGCAGTACCTTACATGGGGACACCTACGAGCAGTACTTC.

CDR3 sequence reads: CASSSRLRGGQGVTGELFF. The CDR3 coding sequence is TGTGCCAGCAGCTCCCGATTGAGGGGGGGACAGGGGGTTACCGGGGAGCTGTTTTTT. This rearrangement joins TRBV11-2 to TRBJ2-2, with 11 bases fitting TRBD1. Trimming took 4 bases from V and 5 from J; bases not matched to a gene: 15. The CDR3 is 19 residues long. CDR1 is SGHAT and CDR2 is FQNNGV in the germline V gene.

The genes are TRBV2 and TRBJ2-5; a possible D gene is TRBD1 (5 bases). TRBJ2-7 explains the end of the DNA better; the J call may be wrong. CDR1 is SNHLY, CDR2 FYNNEI, per germline. The CDR3 runs to 13 residues. The CDR3 DNA reads TGTGCCAGCAGTGAACGACAGACGCGCGAGCAGTACTTC. Its translation: CASSERQTREQYF.

The rearrangement links TRBV5-8 to TRBJ1-2, with D possibly TRBD1 on 5 matching bases. CDR3 length: 13 amino acids. The V gene lost 0 bases and the J gene lost 7 bases, with 10 bases spanning the gap. Germline assignment: CDR1 SGHTS and CDR2 YDEGEE. The CDR3 loop reads CASSLGGIGGYTF. The CDR3 DNA sequence: TGTGCCAGCAGCTTGGGGGGCATTGGTGGCTACACCTTC.

The chain is built from TRBV18 and TRBJ1-1; no clear D. This CDR3 is 14 amino acids long. The germline V and J ends were trimmed by 7 bases and 0 bases, with 12 bases remaining between them. Germline values: CDR1 KGHSH, CDR2 LQKENI. The CDR3 here is CASFSSGLNTEAFF. CDR3 nucleotides: TGTGCCAGCTTCTCCAGTGGTTTGAACACTGAAGCTTTCTTT.

The genes are TRBV7-9 and TRBJ1-4, with 7 bases aligning to TRBD1. The V gene end was trimmed by 4 bases and the J gene end by 7 bases; junction bases not matched to a gene: 9. CDR1 and CDR2 (germline): SEHNR, FQNEAQ (reference sequence). The CDR3 spans 15 residues. The CDR3 DNA sequence: TGTGCCAGCAGCTCGACGGGGACAGCGCGTGAAAAACTGTTTTTT. It is translated as CASSSTGTAREKLFF.

The chain couples TRBV5-1 to TRBJ2-1, with 9 bases lining up with TRBD1. CDR3 length: 17 amino acids. Looked up from germline, CDR1 is SGHRS and CDR2 is YFSETQ. V shed 4 bases and J 6 bases; nucleotides not matched to a gene: 14. This chain's CDR3 is CASSPSSGQGFGNEQFF. As DNA, the CDR3 is TGCGCCAGCAGCCCCAGCTCGGGACAGGGATTCGGCAATGAGCAGTTCTTC.

V is TRBV6-5 and J is TRBJ1-1; the D is unclear. V was cut by 2 bases and J by 4 bases, with 8 bases left in between. The germline V gene encodes CDR1 MNHEY and CDR2 SVGAGI. The CDR3 is made up of 13 amino acids. CDR3 sequence: CASSYDYGTEAFF. CDR3 in DNA: TGTGCCAGCAGTTACGACTACGGCACTGAAGCTTTCTTT.

The chain combines TRBV9 with TRBJ2-7; TRBD1 matches 7 bases. The V and J ends lost 3 bases and 4 bases, in that order; junction bases with no gene match: 10. Looked up from germline, CDR1 is SGDLS and CDR2 is YYNGEE. This CDR3 has 15 residues. The chain's CDR3 is CASSASGTVNYEQYF. The DNA for the CDR3 is TGTGCCAGCAGCGCCTCCGGGACAGTCAATTACGAGCAGTACTTC.

J is TRBJ2-3 and V is TRBV14; TRBD1 might be the D (5 bases). Trimming stripped 4 bases from V and 1 base from J, with 18 bases between. Per germline, CDR1 SGHDN and CDR2 FVKESK. The CDR3 covers 17 residues. As DNA, the CDR3 is TGTGCCAGCAGCCCCCAGGGTCGGCGAGTTGGCACAGATACGCAGTATTTT. This gives the protein CASSPQGRRVGTDTQYF.

The rearrangement joins TRBV5-1 to TRBJ2-5; no clear D. The DNA end is more similar to TRBJ2-7, so the J call may be wrong. Looked up from germline, CDR1 is SGHRS and CDR2 is YFSETQ. The CDR3 extends over 11 amino acids. Written as DNA, the CDR3 is TGCGCCAGCAGCCCCCCGATCGAGCAGTACTTC. It yields the protein CASSPPIEQYF.

The chain is built from TRBV29-1 and TRBJ1-1; tentative D call: TRBD1 (5 bases). From germline, CDR1 is SQVTM and CDR2 ANQGSEA. Trimming pared 6 bases from V and 4 bases from J, leaving 15 bases between. CDR3 length: 13 amino acids. The CDR3 sequence: CSVAGGGATEAFF. The CDR3 DNA reads as TGCAGCGTGGCGGGGGGGGGTGCCACTGAAGCTTTCTTT.

The chain combines TRBV19 with TRBJ2-1; D may be TRBD1 (5 bases). The CDR3 contains 18 residues. Germline lookup yields CDR1 LNHDA and CDR2 SQIVND (reference sequence). V was shortened by 5 bases and J by 8 bases, with 28 bases between the two germline ends. The CDR3 DNA follows: TGTGCCAGTAGTGAACCCGATAAGACAGTGTCGACACGTGATGAGCAGTTCTTC. The encoded protein is CASSEPDKTVSTRDEQFF.

J is TRBJ1-3 and V is TRBV5-6, with 7 nucleotides matching TRBD1. The germline gives CDR1 SGHDT, CDR2 YYEEEE. CDR3 length: 16 residues. J gave up 4 bases and V 4 bases, and 11 bases lay outside the gene matches. The CDR3 DNA follows: TGTGCCAGCAGCCAATTTGTGTTGGGACAGGGAAACACCATATATTTT. It codes for CASSQFVLGQGNTIYF.

The chain has TRBV28 and TRBJ2-5; 8 nucleotides match TRBD1. This CDR3 has 14 residues. Germline V gene sequence: CDR1 MDHEN, CDR2 SYDVKM. V shed 5 bases, J shed 5 bases, and the junction held 7 bases outside the gene matches. CDR3 sequence reads: CASSPPDRAETQYF. The CDR3 coding sequence is TGTGCCAGCAGTCCCCCGGACAGGGCGGAGACCCAGTACTTC.